These T cell receptor beta chains were read from a single sample in a study of cytomegalovirus exposure and HLA in healthy donors. Using immunoSEQ multiplex PCR, the repertoire was profiled, and TCRdb retains in-frame clones only, with some absent. The sample records 150,000 to 200,000 clones, approximately 80% being singletons. Sequencing used PBMCs. Receptor source: a boy between 2 and 10 years old in good health and CMV-seronegative. The CDR3 runs from the conserved cysteine through the conserved F or W. Each record gives: J gene, clone size, D gene, V gene, CDR3 protein, CDR3 DNA. A D gene is named only where the DNA matches it firmly. A row's size may be missing; if present it is once, few, many or a size class.

TRBJ2-7	.	.	TRBV5-4	CASRDGTALSYEQYF	TGTGCCAGCAGAGATGGGACTGCACTCTCCTACGAGCAGTACTTC
TRBJ2-7	.	.	TRBV29-1	CSVEGVGDHYEQYF	TGCAGCGTCGAGGGGGTAGGTGACCACTACGAGCAGTACTTC
TRBJ2-5	once	TRBD1	TRBV30	CAWGRQGAETQYF	TGTGCCTGGGGGAGACAGGGGGCAGAGACCCAGTACTTC
TRBJ1-2	few	.	TRBV7-2	CASIPQRVAGGYTF	TGTGCCAGCATCCCTCAGCGGGTGGCGGGTGGCTACACCTTC
TRBJ2-7	.	.	TRBV21-1	CASSKVTAGPIYEQYF	TGTGCCAGCAGCAAAGTGACAGCGGGGCCGATTTACGAGCAGTACTTC
TRBJ1-1	.	.	TRBV28	CASSLVGVSDTEAFF	TGTGCCAGCAGTTTGGTGGGAGTCTCGGACACTGAAGCTTTCTTT
TRBJ2-3	.	.	TRBV5-6	CASSLGGGPTDTQYF	TGTGCCAGCAGCTTGGGCGGGGGCCCCACAGATACGCAGTATTTT
TRBJ1-1	once	TRBD1	TRBV4-2	CASSQDRGRVYTEAFF	TGTGCCAGCAGCCAAGATAGGGGGCGCGTTTACACTGAAGCTTTCTTT
TRBJ1-1	once	TRBD1	TRBV7-6	CASSEAGTGRPEAFF	TGTGCCAGCAGCGAAGCCGGGACAGGGAGACCTGAAGCTTTCTTT
TRBJ2-2	.	TRBD2	TRBV4-1	CASSISGGAKSTGELFF	TGCGCCAGCAGCATAAGCGGGGGGGCTAAGAGCACCGGGGAGCTGTTTTTT
TRBJ2-7	.	TRBD1	TRBV29-1	CSVEGDSNYEQYF	TGCAGCGTTGAGGGGGACAGCAACTACGAGCAGTACTTC
TRBJ1-6	once	TRBD1	TRBV6-6	CASSLLGQAANSPLHF	TGTGCCAGCAGTCTGCTCGGACAGGCTGCGAATTCACCCCTCCACTTT
TRBJ1-6	.	.	TRBV19	CASSIGGELNSPLHF	TGTGCCAGTAGTATAGGAGGCGAACTTAATTCACCCCTCCACTTT
TRBJ2-7	.	.	TRBV6-5	CAPYEQYF	TGCGCGCCCTACGAGCAGTACTTC
TRBJ2-3	.	TRBD2	TRBV30	CAWRTSGRPTDTQYF	TGTGCCTGGAGGACTAGCGGGAGACCCACAGATACGCAGTATTTT
TRBJ2-7	.	.	TRBV7-2	CASSLAVGGAVEQYF	TGTGCCAGCAGCTTAGCGGTAGGAGGGGCGGTCGAGCAGTACTTC
TRBJ1-1	.	.	TRBV6-5	CASGPRGAFF	TGTGCCAGCGGCCCTAGGGGAGCTTTCTTT
TRBJ2-1	.	TRBD2	TRBV4-2	CASSQDVRGGLLNEQFF	TGTGCCAGCAGCCAAGATGTGCGGGGGGGTTTGTTGAATGAGCAGTTCTTC
TRBJ1-1	.	TRBD1	TRBV30	CAWKNRDRVNTEAFF	TGTGCCTGGAAAAACCGGGACAGGGTGAACACTGAAGCTTTCTTT
TRBJ2-1	few	TRBD2	TRBV7-6	CASSSTELAGSSYNEQFF	TGTGCCAGCAGCTCAACGGAGCTAGCGGGGAGCTCCTACAATGAGCAGTTCTTC
TRBJ2-6	.	.	TRBV5-1	CASRLPVGDSPLSGANVLTF	TGCGCCAGCAGACTCCCCGTTGGGGACTCACCTCTCTCTGGGGCCAACGTCCTGACTTTC
TRBJ2-5	.	.	TRBV5-4	CASGPRGQETQYF	TGTGCCAGCGGCCCAAGGGGCCAAGAGACCCAGTACTTC
TRBJ1-1	.	TRBD1	TRBV11-1	CASSLGLGQGGNTEAFF	TGTGCCAGCAGCTTAGGTCTTGGACAGGGGGGGAACACTGAAGCTTTCTTT
TRBJ1-1	.	.	TRBV6-5	CASSYFLGAEAFF	TGTGCCAGCAGTTACTTCCTAGGGGCTGAAGCTTTCTTT
TRBJ1-2	.	.	TRBV5-4	CASSFAANYGYTF	TGTGCCAGCAGCTTTGCAGCTAACTATGGCTACACCTTC
TRBJ2-7	.	.	TRBV7-9	CASSLGDTNEQYF	TGTGCCAGCAGCTTGGGGGACACTAACGAGCAGTACTTC
TRBJ2-7	once	.	TRBV4-3	CASSQDLGRPYEQYF	TGCGCCAGCAGCCAAGATTTGGGCAGACCCTACGAGCAGTACTTC
TRBJ1-2	.	TRBD1	TRBV5-4	CASSWTGTERGYTF	TGTGCCAGCAGCTGGACCGGGACAGAACGGGGCTACACCTTC
TRBJ1-3	few	TRBD1	TRBV27	CASSSAGGGNTIYF	TGTGCCAGCAGTTCGGCAGGGGGCGGAAACACCATATATTTT
TRBJ2-5	.	TRBD2	TRBV6-5	CASSAGTSGAETQYF	TGTGCCAGCAGTGCCGGGACTAGTGGCGCGGAGACCCAGTACTTC
TRBJ2-2	few	.	TRBV25-1	CASGPRGNTGELFF	TGTGCCAGCGGGCCCCGGGGGAACACCGGGGAGCTGTTTTTT
TRBJ1-2	few	.	TRBV9	CASSVGPSLAGYGYTF	TGTGCCAGCAGCGTAGGTCCGAGTCTGGCGGGCTATGGCTACACCTTC
TRBJ1-3	.	.	TRBV11-2	CASSSLWGAGNTIYF	TGTGCCAGCAGCTCTTTATGGGGAGCTGGAAACACCATATATTTT
TRBJ2-7	once	.	TRBV4-3	CASSQVSGAPYEQYF	TGCGCCAGCAGCCAAGTGTCAGGGGCCCCCTACGAGCAGTACTTC
TRBJ1-3	.	.	TRBV5-8	CASSPGTLANTIYF	TGTGCCAGCAGCCCCGGGACACTCGCAAACACCATATATTTT
TRBJ1-1	once	TRBD1	TRBV4-1	CASSPHREQGQAFF	TGCGCCAGCAGCCCGCATAGAGAACAGGGGCAAGCTTTCTTT
TRBJ2-1	.	.	TRBV6-5	CASSSPRRVHEQFF	TGTGCCAGCAGTTCCCCCAGGCGAGTTCATGAGCAGTTCTTC
TRBJ2-7	.	.	TRBV15	CATSRDHGRGREQYF	TGTGCCACCAGCAGAGACCACGGCAGGGGCCGCGAGCAGTACTTC
TRBJ2-2	few	TRBD2	TRBV11-2	CASSPFSGARVGELFF	TGTGCCAGCAGCCCATTTAGCGGGGCTAGGGTCGGGGAGCTGTTTTTT
TRBJ1-3	.	TRBD1	TRBV6-5	CASSTGASGNTIYF	TGTGCCAGCAGTACAGGGGCATCTGGAAACACCATATATTTT
TRBJ2-1	.	TRBD1	TRBV18	CASSPGQGVFNEQFF	TGTGCCAGCTCACCGGGGCAGGGGGTATTCAATGAGCAGTTCTTC
TRBJ2-1	.	.	TRBV29-1	CSVGGAEQFF	TGCAGCGTCGGAGGCGCTGAGCAGTTCTTC
TRBJ1-5	.	TRBD1	TRBV5-6	CASSLAAGGAGQPQHF	TGTGCCAGCAGCTTGGCGGCAGGGGGCGCCGGGCAGCCCCAGCATTTT
TRBJ2-7	.	.	TRBV11-1	CASSLDVRYEQYF	TGTGCCAGCAGCTTAGACGTTCGATACGAGCAGTACTTC
TRBJ2-3	.	TRBD2	TRBV18	CASSPTSPSGDQDTQYF	TGTGCCAGCTCACCAACCTCTCCTAGCGGGGACCAAGATACGCAGTATTTT
TRBJ2-5	.	TRBD1	TRBV14	CASSTRQGAYSQTQYF	TGTGCCAGCAGCACGAGGCAGGGGGCCTACTCTCAGACCCAGTACTTC
TRBJ2-2	.	.	TRBV7-3	CASSLTENTGELFF	TGTGCCAGCAGCCTTACAGAGAACACCGGGGAGCTGTTTTTT
TRBJ1-1	.	.	TRBV7-2	CASSFSTGTEAFF	TGTGCCAGCAGCTTTAGTACAGGAACTGAAGCTTTCTTT
TRBJ1-5	.	.	TRBV11-1	CASSLVRGQPQHF	TGTGCCAGCAGCTTAGTCAGAGGACAGCCCCAGCATTTT
TRBJ1-2	few	TRBD1	TRBV7-9	CASRSGGGYGYTF	TGTGCCAGCAGGTCAGGGGGCGGCTATGGCTACACCTTC